The 25 T cell receptor beta chains in this list originate from one sample, sequenced in a study of blood T cell repertoires in COVID-19. Generated by immunoSEQ multiplex PCR, the TCRdb table keeps only in-frame clones and is missing some. The sample has around 150,000 clones; about 89% are singletons. The sample consisted of peripheral blood. Source of these receptors: a man in his fifties with active COVID-19.

The gene calls are TRBV29-1 and TRBJ1-2; tentative D call: TRBD1 (6 bases). Germline loops: CDR1 SQVTM, CDR2 ANQGSEA. V was pared by 3 bases and J by 1 base, with 12 bases between. This CDR3 is 14 amino acids long. DNA for the CDR3: TGCAGCGTTGAGAGGCAGGGGATTAACTATGGCTACACCTTC. Protein product: CSVERQGINYGYTF.

This clone was seen more than once but under ten times. The chain links TRBV19 to TRBJ1-5, with 7 nucleotides matching TRBD1. The trim removed 9 bases at V and 0 bases at J, leaving 5 bases unmatched. Germline-derived CDR1 and CDR2 are LNHDA and SQIVND (reference sequence). This CDR3 is 14 amino acids long. The CDR3 spells CASMTGNSNQPQHF. DNA for the CDR3: TGTGCCAGCATGACAGGGAATAGCAATCAGCCCCAGCATTTT.

The genes are TRBV12-3 or TRBV12-4 and TRBJ2-5; unclear D gene. The V and J ends lost 2 bases and 7 bases respectively, with 8 bases between them. The CDR3 runs 12 residues. In nucleotides, the CDR3 is TGTGCCAGCAGTTTACCCGGCGGGACCCAGTACTTC. As protein: CASSLPGGTQYF.

This chain links TRBV12-3 or TRBV12-4 with TRBJ1-2; 8 bases are shared with TRBD1. V lost 6 bases, J lost 7 bases, and 4 bases stayed unmatched. The CDR3 is made up of 12 amino acids. CDR3 in DNA: TGTGCCAGCAGCCAGGACAGGGTTGGCTACACCTTC. Residues: CASSQDRVGYTF.

The CDR3 DNA follows: TGTGCCAGCAGCCTGGGAGGAATCTTTGGTGAAAAACTGTTTTTT. Translating gives CASSLGGIFGEKLFF. The genes are TRBV7-6 and TRBJ1-4; no reliable D call. This CDR3 has 15 amino acids. V was clipped by 5 bases and J by 7 bases, with 17 bases between them. The germline CDR1 and CDR2 sequences are SGHVS and FNYEAQ.

The V and J genes are TRBV18 and TRBJ1-4; D call uncertain. The ends were cut back, 0 bases at V and 0 bases at J, with 8 bases in the middle. The germline CDR1 and CDR2 sequences are KGHSH and LQKENI. The CDR3 spans 16 residues. The CDR3 is CASSPPSVATNEKLFF. The CDR3 nucleotides read TGTGCCAGCTCACCACCGTCAGTCGCAACTAATGAAAAACTGTTTTTT.

The V gene is TRBV12-1, the J gene TRBJ2-1; TRBD2 was called by the table and not checked on the DNA. TRBV12-1 is an annotated pseudogene. The CDR3 contains 14 residues. This CDR3 reads CASSFAVRGSEQFF. As DNA, the CDR3 is TGTGCCAGCAGCTTTGCTGTCCGGGGTAGTGAGCAGTTCTTC.

J is TRBJ2-5 and V is TRBV3-1 (or the pseudogene TRBV3-2), with D possibly TRBD2 on 5 matching bases. There are 12 residues in the CDR3. Trimming stripped 8 bases from V and 2 bases from J, with 9 bases between. Looked up from germline, CDR1 is LGHDT and CDR2 is YNNKEL (reference sequence). The CDR3 coding sequence is TGTGCCAGCCGAACGGGACAAGAGACCCAGTACTTC. This codes for CASRTGQETQYF.

The genes are TRBV3-1 (or the pseudogene TRBV3-2) and TRBJ1-1, with D possibly TRBD1 on 5 matching bases. CDR3 length: 16 amino acids. The V and J ends lost 0 bases and 2 bases respectively, with 13 bases between them. Germline assignment: CDR1 LGHDT and CDR2 YNNKEL (reference sequence). This CDR3 is CASSQDWSGTNTEAFF. CDR3 DNA: TGTGCCAGCAGCCAAGATTGGTCAGGGACTAACACTGAAGCTTTCTTT.

The chain couples TRBV11-3 to TRBJ1-3, with D unresolved. The CDR3 extends over 17 amino acids. V was clipped by 0 bases and J by 0 bases, with 12 bases between them. Germline-derived CDR1 and CDR2 are SGHNT and YENEEA. In DNA form, the CDR3 reads TGTGCCAGCAGCTTAGAAGGACGGAGGATCTCTGGAAACACCATATATTTT. This translates into CASSLEGRRISGNTIYF.

This clone has only one observation. The gene calls are TRBV7-8 and TRBJ1-1; D possibly corresponds to TRBD1 (5 bases). With 5 bases removed from V and 5 bases from J, the gap between germline ends came to 15 bases. The CDR3 is 14 residues long. CDR1 and CDR2 from the germline V gene are SGHVS and FQNEAQ. The CDR3 bases are TGTGCCAGCAGCCCCCGGGCAGGGATTACTGAAGCTTTCTTT. It translates to CASSPRAGITEAFF. The full variable domain, with the rest looked up from reference TRBV7-8 and TRBJ1-1, is GAGVSQSPRYKVAKRGQDVALRCDPISGHVSLFWYQQALGQGPEFLTYFQNEAQLDKSGLPSDRFFAERPEGSVSTLKIQRTQQEDSAVYLCASSPRAGITEAFFGQGTRLTVV.

The chain joins TRBV3-1 (or the pseudogene TRBV3-2) to TRBJ2-7; 7 bases map to TRBD2. CDR3 length: 17 residues. Germline trimming cut 3 bases from V and 5 bases from J; bases unmatched to any gene: 16. CDR1 and CDR2 (germline): LGHDT, YNNKEL (reference sequence). The CDR3 is CASSHRGGVGGSHEQYF. DNA of the CDR3: TGTGCCAGCAGCCATAGGGGTGGTGTGGGGGGGTCCCACGAGCAGTACTTC.

V is TRBV10-3 and J is TRBJ1-2; the match to TRBD1 covers 8 bases. The trim removed 9 bases at V and 4 bases at J, leaving 10 bases unmatched. In germline, CDR1 is ENHRY, CDR2 SYGVKD. The CDR3 is 14 amino acids. The DNA for the CDR3 is TGTGCCATAGCCAGGGGACAGGCGGGCTATGGCTACACCTTC. Protein: CAIARGQAGYGYTF.

This rearrangement joins TRBV10-3 to TRBJ1-5, with 7 positions matching TRBD1. Germline CDR1 and CDR2: ENHRY and SYGVKD. This CDR3 has 14 residues. Losses at the gene ends were 8 bases for V and 2 bases for J; bases not matched to a gene: 6. CDR3 in DNA: TGTGCCATCTCGACAGGGTCAGGCAATCAGCCCCAGCATTTT. Protein: CAISTGSGNQPQHF.

The CDR3 DNA reads as TGTGCCAGCAGCCCGACTCGAGGGGGAAGGACAGATACGCAGTATTTT. It encodes CASSPTRGGRTDTQYF. The chain combines TRBV7-2 with TRBJ2-3; D might be TRBD1 (6 bases). This CDR3 is built from 16 residues. The germline CDR1 and CDR2 sequences are SGHTA and FQGNSA. The ends were cut back, 5 bases at V and 3 bases at J, with 18 bases in the middle. Complete variable domain (other parts from reference TRBV7-2 and TRBJ2-3): GAGVSQSPSNKVTEKGKDVELRCDPISGHTALYWYRQSLGQGLEFLIYFQGNSAPDKSGLPSDRFSAERTGGSVSTLTIQRTQQEDSAVYLCASSPTRGGRTDTQYFGPGTRLTVL.

This clone was observed a single time. This chain uses TRBV6-5 with TRBJ2-7; TRBD1 aligns across 9 bases. Germline V CDR1 and CDR2: MNHEY, SVGAGI. Unmatched junction bases numbered 7, after V lost 6 bases and J lost 4 bases. This CDR3 contains 14 residues. Here the CDR3 DNA reads TGTGCCAGCAGCCAGGGACAGGGAGCATACGAGCAGTACTTC. Its protein product is CASSQGQGAYEQYF.

The J gene is TRBJ2-5, the V gene TRBV3-1 (or the pseudogene TRBV3-2); D gene unclear. Germline values: CDR1 LGHDT, CDR2 YNNKEL (reference sequence). V gave up 0 bases and J gave up 7 bases, with 12 bases separating them. The CDR3 has 14 residues. The CDR3 sequence is CASSQDHQYGTQYF. The CDR3 nucleotides read TGTGCCAGCAGCCAAGATCACCAGTATGGGACCCAGTACTTC.

This chain connects TRBV2 to TRBJ1-3, with D maybe TRBD1 (5 bases). Per the germline V gene, CDR1 is SNHLY and CDR2 is FYNNEI. The length of the CDR3 is 15 residues. Trimming stripped 5 bases from V and 0 bases from J, with 11 bases between. The CDR3 reads CASSPPGISGNTIYF. The CDR3 nucleotides are TGTGCCAGCAGTCCCCCAGGGATCTCTGGAAACACCATATATTTT.

The rearrangement joins TRBV5-6 to TRBJ2-2; 8 nucleotides line up with TRBD1. The CDR3 contains 15 residues. Germline CDR1 SGHDT, CDR2 YYEEEE. Trimming removed 4 bases from V and 3 bases from J; junction bases left unmatched: 5. In DNA form, the CDR3 reads TGTGCCAGCAGCCCCCCGACAGGGGACACCGGGGAGCTGTTTTTT. The encoded protein is CASSPPTGDTGELFF.

J is TRBJ2-5 and V is TRBV4-2; TRBD2 matches at 8 bases. V lost 0 bases, J lost 0 bases, and 18 bases stayed unmatched. There are 21 residues in the CDR3. Germline CDR1 reads LGHNA; CDR2 reads YNFKEQ. The CDR3, as DNA: TGTGCCAGCAGCCAAGAGGGGGGCTCTTTGGGGGCTAGCGGGTACCAAGAGACCCAGTACTTC. Its protein product is CASSQEGGSLGASGYQETQYF.

The CDR3 DNA sequence: TGTGCCAGCAGCCAAGAGAAGGAGGGGGCTGGCGGCTACACCTTC. Its translation: CASSQEKEGAGGYTF. The V and J genes are TRBV4-2 and TRBJ1-2; 7 bases are shared with TRBD1. The V segment lost 0 bases and the J segment 8 bases; nucleotides outside the gene matches: 9. Germline V gene data show CDR1 as LGHNA and CDR2 as YNFKEQ. The CDR3 extends over 15 amino acids.

The chain carries TRBV12-5 and TRBJ1-2; the match to TRBD1 covers 7 bases. Germline V gene sequence: CDR1 LGHNT, CDR2 FRNRAP. There are 14 residues in the CDR3. J lost 4 bases, V lost 6 bases, and 8 bases had no gene match. The CDR3 bases are TGTGCTAGTGGACTCGCGGGACAGACCTATGGCTACACCTTC. The encoded protein is CASGLAGQTYGYTF.

This clone was seen once. The chain has TRBV11-2 and TRBJ1-5, with 12 nucleotides matching TRBD1. Unmatched junction bases numbered 3, after V lost 5 bases and J lost 4 bases. The CDR3 runs to 15 residues. Germline loops: CDR1 SGHAT, CDR2 FQNNGV. In nucleotides, the CDR3 is TGTGCCAGCAGCCTGGGACAGGGGGCGAATCAGCCCCAGCATTTT. Its protein product is CASSLGQGANQPQHF.

The chain has TRBV10-3 and TRBJ1-1, with TRBD1 identical over 7 bases. With 3 bases clipped from V and 0 bases from J, the junction kept 1 base outside the gene matches. Germline CDR1 and CDR2: ENHRY and SYGVKD. The CDR3 totals 14 residues. The CDR3 nucleotides read TGTGCCATCAGTGAACAGGGGCTGAACACTGAAGCTTTCTTT. This encodes CAISEQGLNTEAFF.

This clone was seen a handful of times. This chain joins TRBV12-3 or TRBV12-4 and TRBJ1-6; D call uncertain. The CDR3 sequence is 13 residues long. V was clipped by 0 bases and J by 9 bases, with 6 bases between them. Written as DNA, the CDR3 is TGTGCCAGCAGTTTAGCTGGAGGTTCACCCCTCCACTTT. Its protein product is CASSLAGGSPLHF.